A single sample gave rise to the 21 T cell receptor beta chains below, sequenced in a study of T cell changes during pregnancy in multiple sclerosis. Only in-frame clones appear in the TCRdb table, and some are missing; sequencing was by immunoSEQ multiplex PCR. The sample gives 70,000 to 100,000 clones, roughly 90% of which show up once; about 1.6% is in the top ten. The material sequenced was peripheral blood, taken in the first trimester of pregnancy. The receptors originated from a female donor with multiple sclerosis, enrolled in a pregnancy study.

The chain carries TRBV12-5 and TRBJ2-3; 7 bases are a match to TRBD1. The CDR3 has 17 residues. After removal of 1 base from V and 5 bases from J, the junction contained 12 bases not matched to a gene. Looked up from germline, CDR1 is LGHNT and CDR2 is FRNRAP. Here the CDR3 reads CASGLDLIDRAGDTQYF. DNA of the CDR3: TGTGCTAGTGGTTTGGACCTAATCGACAGGGCGGGAGATACGCAGTATTTT.

In its sample, this clone was seen once. The chain has TRBV19 and TRBJ1-1, with a tentative D call TRBD1 (6 bases). The CDR3 consists of 13 residues. V was pared by 11 bases and J by 1 base, with 14 bases between. Germline lookup yields CDR1 LNHDA and CDR2 SQIVND (reference sequence). The CDR3 protein is CAAKAGANTEAFF. The CDR3 nucleotides are TGTGCCGCAAAGGCAGGGGCGAACACTGAAGCTTTCTTT.

The chain uses TRBV10-1 and TRBJ2-1; TRBD2 agrees at 10 bases. The CDR3 spans 15 residues. The V gene's germline CDR1 is WNHNN and CDR2 SYGVQD (reference sequence). After removal of 2 bases from V and 7 bases from J, the junction contained 5 bases not matched to a gene. The CDR3 protein is CASSEGSSGGNEQFF. Written as DNA, the CDR3 is TGCGCCAGCAGTGAGGGTTCTAGCGGGGGAAATGAGCAGTTCTTC.

The V call is TRBV2, the J call TRBJ1-5; D is perhaps TRBD1 (5 bases). Germline V gives CDR1 SNHLY, CDR2 FYNNEI. CDR3 length: 14 residues. V lost 2 bases and J 6 bases, leaving 11 bases between the germline ends. CDR3: CASSEQGPGQPQHF. The DNA of the CDR3 is TGTGCCAGCAGTGAACAGGGCCCGGGTCAGCCCCAGCATTTT.

This clone has just one count. This chain links TRBV30 with TRBJ1-3; the D is unclear. The CDR3 is 13 residues long. Germline V CDR1 and CDR2: GTSNPN, SVGIG (reference sequence). The V gene lost 3 bases and the J gene lost 0 bases, with 6 bases spanning the gap. The CDR3, as DNA: TGTGCCTGGAGCTCAGTCTCTGGAAACACCATATATTTT. It encodes CAWSSVSGNTIYF.

This clone was detected only once. The chain uses TRBV28 and TRBJ2-7; 10 positions match TRBD2. Trimming removed 6 bases from V and 1 base from J; junction bases left unmatched: 15. CDR3 length: 18 amino acids. Germline-derived CDR1 and CDR2 are MDHEN and SYDVKM. The CDR3 bases are TGTGCCAGCAGCCCTATCCCGCCTGGGACTAGCGTATCCTACGAGCAGTACTTC. Translating it yields CASSPIPPGTSVSYEQYF.

The genes are TRBV7-9 and TRBJ1-2; D ambiguous. V lost 4 bases to trimming and J lost 1 base, with 7 bases between them. The CDR3 spans 13 residues. Germline CDR1 reads SEHNR; CDR2 reads FQNEAQ (reference sequence). The CDR3 region is CASSSSVNYGYTF. The CDR3 DNA reads as TGTGCCAGCAGCTCTTCGGTTAACTATGGCTACACCTTC. The variable domain in full, completed from reference TRBV7-9 and TRBJ1-2, reads DTGVSQNPRHKITKRGQNVTFRCDPISEHNRLYWYRQTLGQGPEFLTYFQNEAQLEKSRLLSDRFSAERPKGSFSTLEIQRTEQGDSAMYLCASSSSVNYGYTFGSGTRLTVV.

The chain has TRBV7-3 and TRBJ2-7; TRBD1 aligns across 8 bases. The CDR3 sequence is 13 residues long. Germline V CDR1 and CDR2: SGHTA, FQGTGA. V dropped 5 bases and J dropped 7; count of bases not matched to a gene: 7. The CDR3 spells CASSPDRVQEQYF. CDR3 DNA sequence: TGTGCCAGCAGCCCGGACAGGGTCCAGGAGCAGTACTTC. Supplemented by reference TRBV7-3 and TRBJ2-7, the full variable domain reads GAGVSQTPSNKVTEKGKYVELRCDPISGHTALYWYRQSLGQGPEFLIYFQGTGAADDSGLPNDRFFAVRPEGSVSTLKIQRTERGDSAVYLCASSPDRVQEQYFGPGTRLTVT.

The chain combines TRBV7-9 with TRBJ2-1, with 14 bases lining up with TRBD2. Germline CDR1 reads SEHNR; CDR2 reads FQNEAQ (reference sequence). The CDR3 is 16 amino acids. J gave up 5 bases and V 6 bases, and 6 bases lay outside the gene matches. CDR3 protein: CASSSWTSGGNNEQFF. The CDR3 DNA reads as TGTGCCAGCAGTTCGTGGACTAGCGGGGGGAACAATGAGCAGTTCTTC.

This chain uses TRBV19 with TRBJ1-1; D not certain. This CDR3 is 14 amino acids long. Looked up from germline, CDR1 is LNHDA and CDR2 is SQIVND (reference sequence). The V end was cut by 0 bases, the J end by 4 bases, with 9 bases between. The CDR3 DNA reads TGTGCCAGTAGTATAGATCGGTGGGCCACTGAAGCTTTCTTT. Its translation: CASSIDRWATEAFF.

The chain links TRBV5-1 to TRBJ2-2; 8 nucleotides match TRBD2. The CDR3 has 16 residues. Germline trimming cut 0 bases from V and 5 bases from J; bases unmatched to any gene: 6. CDR1 is SGHRS and CDR2 is YFSETQ in the germline V gene. In nucleotides, the CDR3 is TGCGCCAGCAGCTTGGCCCTAGCGGGTCTGACCGGGGAGCTGTTTTTT. Translated, it gives CASSLALAGLTGELFF.

The rearrangement joins TRBV2 to TRBJ2-1; a weak D match, TRBD2 (6 bases). Germline assignment: CDR1 SNHLY and CDR2 FYNNEI. Between the trimmed V and J ends, which lost 6 bases and 2 bases, there was a span of 14 bases. The CDR3 runs 15 residues. The DNA for the CDR3 is TGTGCCAGCAGGTTAGGACTACCAACCTACAATGAGCAGTTCTTC. It is translated as CASRLGLPTYNEQFF.

The V and J genes are TRBV29-1 and TRBJ1-2; D uncertain. CDR1 and CDR2 (germline): SQVTM, ANQGSEA. The CDR3 totals 12 residues. The germline V and J ends were trimmed by 6 bases and 0 bases, with 8 bases remaining between them. This CDR3 reads CSVPHANYGYTF. CDR3 DNA: TGCAGCGTCCCACACGCTAACTATGGCTACACCTTC.

CDR3 DNA sequence: TGTGCCAGCAGCTACAGACTAGCGGGAGTCGAGCAGTACTTC. This codes for CASSYRLAGVEQYF. J is TRBJ2-7 and V is TRBV11-2, with TRBD2 matching 12 bases. With V trimmed by 4 bases and J by 6 bases, 4 bases remained unmatched. The CDR3 runs 14 residues. Germline V lookup: CDR1 SGHAT, CDR2 FQNNGV.

The CDR3 protein is CASSADGRAGTQYF. For the CDR3, the DNA is TGTGCCAGCAGTGCGGACGGAAGAGCGGGGACCCAGTACTTC. The J gene is TRBJ2-5, the V gene TRBV28; tentatively, D is TRBD2 (6 bases). Germline assignment: CDR1 MDHEN and CDR2 SYDVKM. The CDR3 length is 14 residues. Trimming stripped 5 bases from V and 7 bases from J, with 17 bases between.

This chain links TRBV13 with TRBJ2-1; 11 bases are shared with TRBD2. Germline-derived CDR1 and CDR2 are PRHDT and FYEKMQ (reference sequence). The junction had 7 bases not matched to a gene; V was cut back by 1 base and J by 2 bases. The CDR3 is 18 residues long. The CDR3 nucleotides read TGTGCCAGCAGCTTAGAGGAGACTAGCGGGATTCCCTACAATGAGCAGTTCTTC. As protein: CASSLEETSGIPYNEQFF.

The chain is built from TRBV19 and TRBJ2-3; the D gene is possibly TRBD2 (6 bases). V was pared by 1 base and J by 2 bases, with 19 bases between. CDR1 is LNHDA, CDR2 SQIVND, per germline (reference sequence). This CDR3 region has 18 residues. The CDR3 loop reads CASSIGRLRGKLTDTQYF. DNA of the CDR3: TGTGCCAGTAGTATAGGGAGGCTCCGCGGGAAGCTCACAGATACGCAGTATTTT.

The chain is built from TRBV27 and TRBJ1-1; a possible D gene is TRBD1 (5 bases). Germline lookup yields CDR1 MNHEY and CDR2 SMNVEV (reference sequence). With 6 bases removed from V and 4 bases from J, the gap between germline ends came to 15 bases. The CDR3 consists of 14 residues. DNA for the CDR3: TGTGCCAGCAGGGGGTGGACACACTTCACTGAAGCTTTCTTT. Protein product: CASRGWTHFTEAFF.

The V and J genes are TRBV6-1 and TRBJ1-5, with TRBD1 matching over 7 bases. V lost 5 bases, J lost 7 bases, and 8 bases stayed unmatched. Germline loops: CDR1 MNHNS, CDR2 SASEGT. CDR3 size: 14 residues. CDR3 nucleotide sequence: TGTGCCAGCAGTACCCGACAGGGAGAACAGCCCCAGCATTTT. Translation: CASSTRQGEQPQHF.

This rearrangement joins TRBV9 to TRBJ2-7; maybe TRBD2 (5 bases). Germline V gene lookup returns CDR1 SGDLS and CDR2 YYNGEE. The V end lost 0 bases, the J end lost 1 base, and 8 bases lay between the germline ends. The CDR3 is made up of 14 amino acids. CDR3 region: CASSVGGSSYEQYF. The DNA for the CDR3 is TGTGCCAGCAGCGTAGGAGGGTCTTCCTACGAGCAGTACTTC.

The CDR3 protein is CASSAGQGWADTQYF. CDR3 in DNA: TGTGCCAGCAGCGCCGGACAGGGGTGGGCCGATACGCAGTATTTT. The chain recombines TRBV5-4 with TRBJ2-3; 9 bases line up with TRBD1. The CDR3 runs 15 residues. Germline CDR1 and CDR2: SGHNT and YYREEE (reference sequence). V dropped 4 bases and J dropped 6; count of bases not matched to a gene: 9.